The rows below give T cell receptor beta chains drawn from one sample of a study of OX40 agonist ivuxolimab in advanced cancers. Method: immunoSEQ multiplex PCR; TCRdb's copy keeps in-frame clones and lacks some. The data contain 50,000 or so clones, about four fifths of them singletons. The material sequenced was CD4+ or CD8+ T cells sorted from blood, taken in a trial of the OX40 agonist ivuxolimab. Source of these receptors: an adult with an advanced solid tumor such as melanoma, head and neck, liver or kidney cancer. The conserved cysteine and the conserved F or W are not part of the CDR3 here. Clone size is shown for a subset of rows, as once, few, many or a class of expanded clone.

cdr3_length	v_call	clone_size	j_call	cdr3_aa
10	TRBV2	NA	TRBJ2-4	ASSESQTSYH
12	TRBV14	NA	TRBJ2-3	ASSQAGGADTQY
13	TRBV5-1	NA	TRBJ1-2	ASSLDWGRDYGYT
12	TRBV28	NA	TRBJ2-3	ASSLRYSTDTQY
13	TRBV9	NA	TRBJ2-2	ASSARDRGTGELF
13	TRBV6-6	NA	TRBJ2-6	ASSYSRPGANVLT
13	TRBV4-2	NA	TRBJ2-1	ASSQEIADYNEQF
14	TRBV7-9	NA	TRBJ2-7	ASSPRLAGANYEQY
14	TRBV19	NA	TRBJ2-7	ASSIKGETGGYEQY
13	TRBV27	NA	TRBJ2-2	ASSLGRANTGELF
12	TRBV6-1	NA	TRBJ1-5	ASTAKLSNQPQH
12	TRBV7-2	NA	TRBJ2-2	ASSRLVNTGELF
14	TRBV2	NA	TRBJ2-2	ASSPPGQGGTGELF
14	TRBV21-1	few	TRBJ2-7	ASSKVEGSLNYEQY
11	TRBV7-9	NA	NA	ASSMDWRYEQY
13	TRBV4-1	NA	TRBJ2-6	ASSPTGSGANVLT
13	TRBV19	few	TRBJ2-2	ASSIQGSNTGELF
12	TRBV6-4	NA	TRBJ2-1	ASSPTSGRGEQF
14	TRBV7-2	few	TRBJ2-2	ASSSWDRGHTGELF
14	TRBV28	NA	TRBJ2-4	ASSLDRSIAKNIQY
12	TRBV19	NA	TRBJ2-2	ASSIQDGTGELF
12	TRBV9	NA	TRBJ2-7	ASSVDRGAYEQY
18	TRBV7-8	NA	TRBJ2-2	ASSFYVEGTSGKNTGELF
10	TRBV5-4	NA	TRBJ1-1	ATNRANTEAF
12	TRBV2	NA	TRBJ1-5	ASSGGGSNQPQH
15	TRBV7-9	NA	TRBJ2-1	ASSPSRGQTAYNEQF
14	TRBV6-5	NA	TRBJ2-2	ASSYSGVSNTGELF
12	TRBV18	NA	TRBJ2-3	ASSPRPAQDTQY
13	TRBV13	NA	TRBJ2-7	ASSRTSGDPYEQY
12	TRBV5-5	NA	TRBJ1-1	ASSQGQGYTEAF
14	TRBV28	NA	TRBJ2-3	ASSLSGLAAADTQY
11	TRBV11-3	NA	TRBJ2-5	ASSLLKGETQY